A single sample gave rise to the 8 T cell receptor beta chains below, sequenced in a study of blood T cells in healthy people across ages. Together with a sample-barcoded 5' primer, a J-beta primer mix was included in a second PCR lasting about 6 to 11 cycles. TCRdb processed the 5' RACE reads anew with MiXCR; each CDR3 protein has one entry. Counted here are about 830,000 distinct CDR3 sequences, roughly 50% occurring once; the ten biggest clones make up 22%. The sample taken for sequencing was blood. The source is a man aged 25-45 years in good health.

V and J are TRBV10-1 and TRBJ2-7, with 10 bases that match TRBD1. The CDR3 length is 14 residues. V gave up 6 bases and J gave up 5 bases; unmatched junction bases: 7. Looked up from germline, CDR1 is WNHNN and CDR2 is SYGVQD (reference sequence). The CDR3 DNA sequence: TGCGCCAGCAGCAAATCCGGGACAGGGGACGAGCAGTACTTC. It specifies CASSKSGTGDEQYF.

Details on this clonotype: Being one base from a much bigger clone, this may be a read error. This sequence joins TRBV10-3 and TRBJ2-1; 16 nucleotides line up with TRBD2. The CDR3 is made up of 16 amino acids. CDR1 is ENHRY, CDR2 SYGVKD, per germline. The V and J ends lost 9 bases and 9 bases, in that order; junction bases with no gene match: 11. The CDR3 region is CAIDVGTSGGAVEQFF. CDR3 sequence (DNA): TGTGCCATAGACGTCGGGACTAGCGGGGGGGCCGTTGAGCAGTTCTTC.

The V call is TRBV2, the J call TRBJ2-5; D perhaps matches TRBD2 (5 bases). The DNA end is a closer match to TRBJ2-7, so the J assignment may be wrong. The germline gives CDR1 SNHLY, CDR2 FYNNEI. The CDR3 is 14 residues long. The CDR3 DNA sequence: TGTGCCAGCAGTGAATACCGGGATTTTTACGAGCAGTACTTC. It is translated as CASSEYRDFYEQYF.

V and J are TRBV5-1 and TRBJ2-4, with 9 bases lining up with TRBD2. The CDR3 loop spans 14 amino acids. J lost 9 bases, V lost 3 bases, and 7 bases had no gene match. Germline CDR1 is SGHRS and CDR2 is YFSETQ. The CDR3 here is CASSSGLASSIQYF. CDR3 nucleotide sequence: TGCGCCAGCAGCTCGGGACTAGCAAGTAGCATTCAGTACTTC.

The V call is TRBV3-1, the J call TRBJ2-1, with no clear D. Germline V lookup: CDR1 LGHDT, CDR2 YNNKEL (reference sequence). CDR3 length: 18 amino acids. Trimming took off 2 bases at V and 7 bases at J, with 24 bases between the two ends. The CDR3: CASSQLDESAEIGNEQFF. CDR3 DNA: TGTGCCAGCAGCCAACTTGACGAGAGTGCGGAGATCGGGAATGAGCAGTTCTTC.

The J gene is TRBJ2-1, the V gene TRBV4-3; D may be TRBD1 or TRBD2 (5 bases each). This CDR3 spans 17 amino acids. With 2 bases removed from V and 9 bases from J, the gap between germline ends came to 23 bases. Germline V gene sequence: CDR1 LGHNA, CDR2 YSLEER. CDR3 nucleotide sequence: TGCGCCAGCAGCCAAAGTCGCTCGGGGTACCCAGGGAGTGAGCAGTTCTTC. This sequence encodes CASSQSRSGYPGSEQFF.

A word on this clonotype: Germline is not matched at one junction end, which may reflect a read error. The V gene is TRBV20-1, the J gene TRBJ2-1; 8 nucleotides match TRBD2. The CDR3 runs 14 residues. The germline gives CDR1 DFQATT, CDR2 SNEGSKA (reference sequence). In DNA form, the CDR3 reads TGCAGTGCTGAGCCTTGGACTAGCTCCAATGGGCAGTTCTTC. Its translation: CSAEPWTSSNGQFF.

The genes are TRBV11-2 and TRBJ2-1; 12 bases are a match to TRBD1. The germline V gene has CDR1 SGHAT and CDR2 FQNNGV. After removal of 2 bases from V and 8 bases from J, the junction contained 4 bases not matched to a gene. This CDR3 region has 15 residues. CDR3 sequence: CASSLRGQGAYEQFF. Written as DNA, the CDR3 is TGTGCCAGCAGCTTAAGGGGACAGGGGGCCTATGAGCAGTTCTTC.